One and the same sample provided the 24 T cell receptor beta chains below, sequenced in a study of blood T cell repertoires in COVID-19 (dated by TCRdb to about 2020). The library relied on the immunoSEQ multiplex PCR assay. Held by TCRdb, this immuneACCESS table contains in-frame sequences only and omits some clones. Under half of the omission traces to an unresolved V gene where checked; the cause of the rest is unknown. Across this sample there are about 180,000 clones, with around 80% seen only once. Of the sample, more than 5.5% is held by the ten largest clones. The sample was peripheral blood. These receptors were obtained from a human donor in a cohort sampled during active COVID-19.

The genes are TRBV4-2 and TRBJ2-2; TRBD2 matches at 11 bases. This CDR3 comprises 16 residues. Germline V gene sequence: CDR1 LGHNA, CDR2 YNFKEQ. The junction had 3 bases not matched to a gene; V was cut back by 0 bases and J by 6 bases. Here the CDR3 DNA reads TGTGCCAGCAGCCAAGATGGTAGCGGGGGGGCCGGGGAGCTGTTTTTT. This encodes CASSQDGSGGAGELFF.

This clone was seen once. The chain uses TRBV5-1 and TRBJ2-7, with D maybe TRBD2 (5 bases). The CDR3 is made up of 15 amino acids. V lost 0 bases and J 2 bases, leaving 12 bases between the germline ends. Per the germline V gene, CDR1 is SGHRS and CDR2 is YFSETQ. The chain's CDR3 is CASSLAFGVPYEQYF. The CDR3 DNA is TGCGCCAGCAGCTTGGCCTTCGGGGTCCCCTACGAGCAGTACTTC.

CDR3 sequence (DNA): TGTGCCAGCAGCCAAGCGGGACAGGAAAATTCACCCCTCCACTTT. This sequence encodes CASSQAGQENSPLHF. The chain employs TRBV3-1 (or the pseudogene TRBV3-2) and TRBJ1-6, with 8 bases fitting TRBD1. After removal of 1 base from V and 7 bases from J, the junction contained 3 bases not matched to a gene. Per the germline V gene, CDR1 is LGHDT and CDR2 is YNNKEL (reference sequence). The CDR3 sequence is 15 residues long.

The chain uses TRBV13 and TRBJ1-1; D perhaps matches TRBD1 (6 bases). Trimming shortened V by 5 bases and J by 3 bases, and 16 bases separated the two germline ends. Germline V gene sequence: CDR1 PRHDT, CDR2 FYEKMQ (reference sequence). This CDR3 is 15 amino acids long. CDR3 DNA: TGTGCCAGCAGCCTGAAATCGACAGGAGACACTGAAGCTTTCTTT. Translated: CASSLKSTGDTEAFF.

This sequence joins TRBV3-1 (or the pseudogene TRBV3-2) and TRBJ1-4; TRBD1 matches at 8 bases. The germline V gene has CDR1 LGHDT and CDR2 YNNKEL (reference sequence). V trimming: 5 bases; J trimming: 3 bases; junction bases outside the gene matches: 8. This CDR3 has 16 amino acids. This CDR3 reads CASSLDRVRSNEKLFF. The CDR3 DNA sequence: TGTGCCAGCAGCTTGGACAGGGTTAGATCTAATGAAAAACTGTTTTTT.

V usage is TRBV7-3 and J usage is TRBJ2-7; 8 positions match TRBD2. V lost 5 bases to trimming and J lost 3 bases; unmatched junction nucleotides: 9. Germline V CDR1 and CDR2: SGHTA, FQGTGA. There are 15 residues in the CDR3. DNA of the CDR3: TGTGCCAGCAGCACCCAAGCGGGGGCCCACTACGAGCAGTACTTC. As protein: CASSTQAGAHYEQYF.

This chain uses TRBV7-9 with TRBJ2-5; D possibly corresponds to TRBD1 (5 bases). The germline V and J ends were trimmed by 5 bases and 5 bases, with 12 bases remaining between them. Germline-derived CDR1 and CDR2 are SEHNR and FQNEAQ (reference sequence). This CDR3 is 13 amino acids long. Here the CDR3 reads CASSVSSGETQYF. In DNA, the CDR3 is TGTGCCAGCAGCGTCTCCTCAGGGGAGACCCAGTACTTC.

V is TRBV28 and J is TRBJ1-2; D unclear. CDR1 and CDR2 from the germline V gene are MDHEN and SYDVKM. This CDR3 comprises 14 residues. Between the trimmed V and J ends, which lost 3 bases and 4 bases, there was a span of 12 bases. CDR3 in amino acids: CASSFIGIPYGYTF. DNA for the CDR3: TGTGCCAGCAGTTTTATCGGGATTCCCTATGGCTACACCTTC.

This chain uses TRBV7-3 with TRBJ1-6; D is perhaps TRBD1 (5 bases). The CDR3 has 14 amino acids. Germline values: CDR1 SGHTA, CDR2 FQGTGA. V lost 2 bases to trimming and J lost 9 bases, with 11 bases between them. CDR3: CASSLQGRRSPLHF. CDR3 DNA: TGTGCCAGCAGCTTACAGGGAAGGCGTTCACCCCTCCACTTT.

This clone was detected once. The CDR3 nucleotides are TGTGCCAGCAGCTTGATTAGGACAGGGTTCTACGAGCAGTACTTC. Protein: CASSLIRTGFYEQYF. The gene calls are TRBV5-6 and TRBJ2-7; 8 bases are a match to TRBD1. The germline V gene encodes CDR1 SGHDT and CDR2 YYEEEE. Losses at the gene ends were 1 base for V and 3 bases for J; bases not matched to a gene: 6. CDR3 size: 15 residues.

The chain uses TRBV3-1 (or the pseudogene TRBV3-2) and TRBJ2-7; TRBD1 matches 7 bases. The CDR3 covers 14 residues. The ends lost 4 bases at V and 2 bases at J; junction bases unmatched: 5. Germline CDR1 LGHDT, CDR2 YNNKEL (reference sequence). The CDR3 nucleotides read TGTGCCAGCAGCCTGGGACAGCGAACCTACGAGCAGTACTTC. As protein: CASSLGQRTYEQYF.

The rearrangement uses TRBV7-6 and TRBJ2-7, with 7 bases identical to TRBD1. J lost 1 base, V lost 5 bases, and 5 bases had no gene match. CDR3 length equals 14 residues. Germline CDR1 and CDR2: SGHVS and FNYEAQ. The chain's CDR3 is CASSLGQSSYEQYF. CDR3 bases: TGTGCCAGCAGCCTGGGACAGAGTTCCTACGAGCAGTACTTC.

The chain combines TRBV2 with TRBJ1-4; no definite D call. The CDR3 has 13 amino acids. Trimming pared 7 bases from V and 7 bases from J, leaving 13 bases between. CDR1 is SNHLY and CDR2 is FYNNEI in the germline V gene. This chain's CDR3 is CASIGVGSEKLFF. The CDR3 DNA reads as TGTGCCAGCATAGGAGTGGGGAGTGAAAAACTGTTTTTT. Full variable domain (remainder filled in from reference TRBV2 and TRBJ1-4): EPEVTQTPSHQVTQMGQEVILRCVPISNHLYFYWYRQILGQKVEFLVSFYNNEISEKSEIFDDQFSVERPDGSNFTLKIRSTKLEDSAMYFCASIGVGSEKLFFGSGTQLSVL.

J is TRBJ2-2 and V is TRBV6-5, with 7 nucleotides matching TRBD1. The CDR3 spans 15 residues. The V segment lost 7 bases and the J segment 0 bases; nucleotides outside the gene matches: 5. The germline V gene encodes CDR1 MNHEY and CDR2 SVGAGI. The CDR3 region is CASKEDRSNTGELFF. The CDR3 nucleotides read TGTGCCAGCAAAGAGGACAGGTCGAACACCGGGGAGCTGTTTTTT.

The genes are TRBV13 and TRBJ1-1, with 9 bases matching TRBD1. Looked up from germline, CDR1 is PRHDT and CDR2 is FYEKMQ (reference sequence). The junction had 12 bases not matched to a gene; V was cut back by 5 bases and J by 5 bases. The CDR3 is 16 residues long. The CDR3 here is CASSGDRVSPETEAFF. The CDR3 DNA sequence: TGTGCCAGCAGCGGGGACAGGGTGTCCCCGGAAACTGAAGCTTTCTTT.

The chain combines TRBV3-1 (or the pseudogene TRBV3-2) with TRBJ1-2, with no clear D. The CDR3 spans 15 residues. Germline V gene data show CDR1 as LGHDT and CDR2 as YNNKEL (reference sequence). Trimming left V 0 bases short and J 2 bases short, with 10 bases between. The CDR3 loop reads CASSQDAPGNYGYTF. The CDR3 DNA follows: TGTGCCAGCAGCCAAGATGCCCCGGGGAACTATGGCTACACCTTC.

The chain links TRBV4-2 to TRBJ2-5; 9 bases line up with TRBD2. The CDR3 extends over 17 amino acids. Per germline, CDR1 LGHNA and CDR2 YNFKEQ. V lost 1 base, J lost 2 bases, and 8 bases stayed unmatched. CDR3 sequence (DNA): TGTGCCAGCAGCCAAGTTGGAGCGGGGGGCCAGCAAGAGACCCAGTACTTC. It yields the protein CASSQVGAGGQQETQYF.

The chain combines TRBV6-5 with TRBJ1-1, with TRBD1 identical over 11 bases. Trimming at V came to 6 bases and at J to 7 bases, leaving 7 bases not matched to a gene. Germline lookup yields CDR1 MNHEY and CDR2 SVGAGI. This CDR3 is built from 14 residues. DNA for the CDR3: TGTGCCAGCAGAAGGGACAGGGGGTATGTTGAAGCTTTCTTT. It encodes CASRRDRGYVEAFF.

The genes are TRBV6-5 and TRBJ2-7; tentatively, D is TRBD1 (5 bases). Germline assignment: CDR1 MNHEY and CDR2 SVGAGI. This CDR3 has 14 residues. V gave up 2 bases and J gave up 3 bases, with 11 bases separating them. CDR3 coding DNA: TGTGCCAGCAGTTACGGGGCAGCAGACTACGAGCAGTACTTC. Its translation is CASSYGAADYEQYF.

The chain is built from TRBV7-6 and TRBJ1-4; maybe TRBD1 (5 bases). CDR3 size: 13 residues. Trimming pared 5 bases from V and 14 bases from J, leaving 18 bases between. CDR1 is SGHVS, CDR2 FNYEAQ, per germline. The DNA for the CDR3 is TGTGCCAGCAGCACAGGACGAGGCCTCGGTCTGTTTTTT. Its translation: CASSTGRGLGLFF.

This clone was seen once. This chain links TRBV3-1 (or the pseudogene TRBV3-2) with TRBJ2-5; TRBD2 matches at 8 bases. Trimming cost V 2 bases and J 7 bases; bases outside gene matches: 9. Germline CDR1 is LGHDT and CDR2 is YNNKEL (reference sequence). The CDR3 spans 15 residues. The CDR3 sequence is CASSQRRTSSVTQYF. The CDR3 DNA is TGTGCCAGCAGCCAACGCAGGACTAGCTCGGTGACCCAGTACTTC.

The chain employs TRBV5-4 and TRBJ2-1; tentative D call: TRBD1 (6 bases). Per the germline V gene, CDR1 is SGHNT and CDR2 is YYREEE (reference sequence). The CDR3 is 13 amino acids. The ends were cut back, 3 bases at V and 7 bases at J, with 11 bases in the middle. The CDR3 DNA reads TGTGCCAGCAGCTCGGGACATTCGAATGAGCAGTTCTTC. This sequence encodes CASSSGHSNEQFF.

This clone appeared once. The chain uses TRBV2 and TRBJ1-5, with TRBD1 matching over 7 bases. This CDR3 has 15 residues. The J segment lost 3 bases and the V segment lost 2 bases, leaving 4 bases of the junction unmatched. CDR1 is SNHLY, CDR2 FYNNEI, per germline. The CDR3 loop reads CASSENTGDNQPQHF. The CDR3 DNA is TGTGCCAGCAGTGAAAATACAGGGGACAATCAGCCCCAGCATTTT.

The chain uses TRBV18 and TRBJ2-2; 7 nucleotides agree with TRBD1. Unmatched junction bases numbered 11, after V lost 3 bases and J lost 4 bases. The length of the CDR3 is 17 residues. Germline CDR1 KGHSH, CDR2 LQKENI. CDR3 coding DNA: TGTGCCAGCTCACCTACAACAGGGGTAGGACGCACCGGGGAGCTGTTTTTT. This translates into CASSPTTGVGRTGELFF.